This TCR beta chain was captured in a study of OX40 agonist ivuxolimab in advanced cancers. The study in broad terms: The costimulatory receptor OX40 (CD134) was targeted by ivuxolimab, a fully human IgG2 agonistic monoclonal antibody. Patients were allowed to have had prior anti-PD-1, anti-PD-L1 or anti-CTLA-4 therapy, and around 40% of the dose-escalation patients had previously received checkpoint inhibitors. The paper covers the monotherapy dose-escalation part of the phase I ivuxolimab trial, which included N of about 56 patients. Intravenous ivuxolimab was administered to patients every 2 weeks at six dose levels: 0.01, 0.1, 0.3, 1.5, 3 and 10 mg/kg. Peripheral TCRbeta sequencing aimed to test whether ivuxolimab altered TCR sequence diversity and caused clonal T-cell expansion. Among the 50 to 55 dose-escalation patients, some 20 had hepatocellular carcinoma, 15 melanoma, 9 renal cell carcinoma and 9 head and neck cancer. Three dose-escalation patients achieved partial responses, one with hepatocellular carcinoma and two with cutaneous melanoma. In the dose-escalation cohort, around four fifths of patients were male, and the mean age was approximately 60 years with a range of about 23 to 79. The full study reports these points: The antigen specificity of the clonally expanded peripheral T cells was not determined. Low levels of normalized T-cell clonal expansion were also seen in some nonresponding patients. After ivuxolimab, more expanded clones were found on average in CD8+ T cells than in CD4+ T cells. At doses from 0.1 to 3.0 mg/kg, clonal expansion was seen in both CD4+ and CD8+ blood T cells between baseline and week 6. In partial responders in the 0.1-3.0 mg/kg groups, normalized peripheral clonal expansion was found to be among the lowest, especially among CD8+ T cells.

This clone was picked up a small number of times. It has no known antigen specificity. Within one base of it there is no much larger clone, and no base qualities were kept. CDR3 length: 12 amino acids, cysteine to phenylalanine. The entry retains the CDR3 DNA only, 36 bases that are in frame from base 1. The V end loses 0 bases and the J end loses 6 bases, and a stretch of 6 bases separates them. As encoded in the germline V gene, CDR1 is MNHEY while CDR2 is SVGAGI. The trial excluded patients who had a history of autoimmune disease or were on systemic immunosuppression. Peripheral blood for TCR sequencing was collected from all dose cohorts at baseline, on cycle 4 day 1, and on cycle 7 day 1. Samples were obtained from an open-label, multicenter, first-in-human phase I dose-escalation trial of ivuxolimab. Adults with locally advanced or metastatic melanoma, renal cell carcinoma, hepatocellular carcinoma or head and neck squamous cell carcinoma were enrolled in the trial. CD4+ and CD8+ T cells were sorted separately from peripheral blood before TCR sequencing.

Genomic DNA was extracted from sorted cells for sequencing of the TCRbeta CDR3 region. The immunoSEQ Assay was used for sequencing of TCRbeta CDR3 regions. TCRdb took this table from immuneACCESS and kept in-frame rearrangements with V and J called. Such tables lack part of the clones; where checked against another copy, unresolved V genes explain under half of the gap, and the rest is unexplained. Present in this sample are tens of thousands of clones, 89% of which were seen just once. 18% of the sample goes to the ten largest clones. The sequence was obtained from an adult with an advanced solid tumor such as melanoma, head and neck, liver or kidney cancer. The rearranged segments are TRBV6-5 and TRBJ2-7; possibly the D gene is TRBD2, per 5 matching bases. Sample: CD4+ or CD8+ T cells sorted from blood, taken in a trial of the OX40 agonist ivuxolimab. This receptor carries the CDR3 CASSYSGSEQYF. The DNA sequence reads TGTGCCAGCAGTTACTCGGGGAGCGAGCAGTACTTC.